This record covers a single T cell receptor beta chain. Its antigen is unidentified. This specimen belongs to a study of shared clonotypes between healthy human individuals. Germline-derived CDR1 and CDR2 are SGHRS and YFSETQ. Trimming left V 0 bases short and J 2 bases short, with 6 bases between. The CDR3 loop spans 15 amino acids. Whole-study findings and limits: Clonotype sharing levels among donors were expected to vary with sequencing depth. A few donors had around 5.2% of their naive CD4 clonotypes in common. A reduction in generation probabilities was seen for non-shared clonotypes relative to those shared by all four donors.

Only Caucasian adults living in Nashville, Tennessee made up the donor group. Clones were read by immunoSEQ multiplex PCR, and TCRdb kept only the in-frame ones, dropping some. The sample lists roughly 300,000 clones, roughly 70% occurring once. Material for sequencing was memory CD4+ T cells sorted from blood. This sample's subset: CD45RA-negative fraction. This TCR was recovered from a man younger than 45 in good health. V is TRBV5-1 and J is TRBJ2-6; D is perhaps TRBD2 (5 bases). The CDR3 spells CASSLGGAGANVLTF. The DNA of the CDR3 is TGCGCCAGCAGCTTGGGGGGAGCTGGGGCCAACGTCCTGACTTTC.